These 26 T cell receptor beta chains were all obtained from the same sample, sequenced in a study of chemoradiotherapy in HPV16-positive cancers. Method: immunoSEQ multiplex PCR; TCRdb's copy keeps in-frame clones and lacks some. Here the sample spans roughly 19,000 clones, 87% being singletons. Sequencing used blood, obtained from a patient who underwent chemoradiotherapy. The receptors stem from a human donor with HPV-associated anogenital cancer.

V gene TRBV18 combines with J gene TRBJ2-1, with 7 bases matching TRBD2. The CDR3 runs to 15 residues. Per the germline V gene, CDR1 is KGHSH and CDR2 is LQKENI. Trimming cost V 5 bases and J 0 bases; bases outside gene matches: 4. The CDR3 nucleotides read TGTGCCAGCTCAAATCGGGGGGACTCCTACAATGAGCAGTTCTTC. It specifies CASSNRGDSYNEQFF.

This clone was observed once. V usage is TRBV4-3 and J usage is TRBJ2-1, with D uncertain. The CDR3 runs to 13 residues. Germline-derived CDR1 and CDR2 are LGHNA and YSLEER. V lost 3 bases, J lost 8 bases, and 11 bases lay in between. The DNA for the CDR3 is TGCGCCAGCAGCCATCCCCTCCTAGATGAGCAGTTCTTC. Amino acids: CASSHPLLDEQFF.

The gene calls are TRBV11-3 and TRBJ1-1; D remains unclear. The CDR3 consists of 14 residues. Germline CDR1 reads SGHNT; CDR2 reads YENEEA. V lost 3 bases and J lost 2, with 10 bases in between. The CDR3 nucleotides read TGTGCCAGCAGCTTTCTCGGGGTAAACACTGAAGCTTTCTTT. It translates to CASSFLGVNTEAFF.

The chain has TRBV18 and TRBJ1-5; D gene ambiguous. Trimming pared 6 bases from V and 1 base from J, leaving 10 bases between. CDR1 KGHSH and CDR2 LQKENI come from the germline V gene. This CDR3 comprises 14 residues. The CDR3 bases are TGTGCCAGCTCTGGACCCAACAGCAATCAGCCCCAGCATTTT. Its translation: CASSGPNSNQPQHF. Variable domain in full (rest from reference TRBV18 and TRBJ1-5): NAGVMQNPRHLVRRRGQEARLRCSPMKGHSHVYWYRQLPEEGLKFMVYLQKENIIDESGMPKERFSAEFPKEGPSILRIQQVVRGDSAAYFCASSGPNSNQPQHFGDGTRLSIL.

This chain uses TRBV7-6 with TRBJ1-4; 9 bases are a match to TRBD1. This CDR3 contains 16 residues. The J segment lost 1 base and the V segment lost 1 base, leaving 1 base of the junction unmatched. Germline V CDR1 and CDR2: SGHVS, FNYEAQ. The CDR3: CASSLGTGVTNEKLFF. The CDR3 region has the DNA TGTGCCAGCAGCTTAGGGACAGGGGTAACTAATGAAAAACTGTTTTTT.

This clone appeared a single time. CDR3 sequence reads: CASSFTSGGPGTGELFF. CDR3 DNA: TGCGCCAGCAGCTTTACTAGCGGCGGCCCGGGCACCGGGGAGCTGTTTTTT. This chain uses TRBV5-1 with TRBJ2-2; TRBD2 agrees at 8 bases. Trimming cost V 2 bases and J 4 bases; bases outside gene matches: 10. Germline CDR1 is SGHRS and CDR2 is YFSETQ. The CDR3 is 17 residues long.

The rearrangement joins TRBV11-3 to TRBJ1-2; 8 positions agree with TRBD1. V shed 6 bases and J 2 bases; nucleotides not matched to a gene: 8. CDR3 size: 15 residues. Germline assignment: CDR1 SGHNT and CDR2 YENEEA. In DNA, the CDR3 is TGTGCCAGCAGAGAAGAGACAGGGGCCAACTATGGCTACACCTTC. Translated, it gives CASREETGANYGYTF. Complete variable domain (other parts from reference TRBV11-3 and TRBJ1-2): EAGVVQSPRYKIIEKKQPVAFWCNPISGHNTLYWYLQNLGQGPELLIRYENEEAVDDSQLPKDRFSAERLKGVDSTLKIQPAELGDSAVYLCASREETGANYGYTFGSGTRLTVV.

The rearrangement links TRBV5-4 to TRBJ2-7; D may be TRBD1 (5 bases). V was clipped by 2 bases and J by 0 bases, with 6 bases between them. The germline V gene has CDR1 SGHNT and CDR2 YYREEE (reference sequence). The CDR3 covers 13 residues. CDR3 sequence (DNA): TGTGCCAGCAGCTTTGACAGCTCCTACGAGCAGTACTTC. Encoded protein: CASSFDSSYEQYF.

The chain couples TRBV11-2 to TRBJ2-1, with D perhaps matching TRBD2 (5 bases). This CDR3 contains 13 residues. V was pared by 3 bases and J by 5 bases, with 8 bases between. The germline V gene has CDR1 SGHAT and CDR2 FQNNGV. The CDR3 nucleotides read TGTGCCAGCAGCTTCCCGGGGAACAATGAGCAGTTCTTC. Its protein is CASSFPGNNEQFF.

The genes are TRBV19 and TRBJ2-1; 7 bases are a match to TRBD2. The germline V gene encodes CDR1 LNHDA and CDR2 SQIVND (reference sequence). The CDR3 loop spans 11 amino acids. After removal of 9 bases from V and 15 bases from J, the junction contained 11 bases not matched to a gene. CDR3 bases: TGTGCCAGCACCAGTGCGGGAGTTTGGTTCTTC. Protein: CASTSAGVWFF.

This chain links TRBV5-4 with TRBJ1-3, with D possibly being TRBD1 (6 bases). Germline V gives CDR1 SGHNT, CDR2 YYREEE (reference sequence). The CDR3 is 15 residues long. Trimming cost V 3 bases and J 0 bases, with 10 bases left between them. Here the CDR3 reads CASSSKGGSGNTIYF. CDR3 bases: TGTGCCAGCAGCTCGAAAGGGGGCTCTGGAAACACCATATATTTT.

V and J are TRBV6-5 and TRBJ1-2, with a possible D match to TRBD1 (5 bases). CDR3 size: 14 residues. CDR1 is MNHEY, CDR2 SVGAGI, per germline. V shed 6 bases and J shed 2 bases, with 13 bases lying between them. The DNA of the CDR3 is TGTGCCAGCAGCCAAAACCGGGGGAACTATGGCTACACCTTC. Translated: CASSQNRGNYGYTF.

The chain recombines TRBV25-1 with TRBJ1-2; 8 bases agree with TRBD1. V shed 5 bases and J 2 bases; nucleotides not matched to a gene: 10. This CDR3 region has 16 residues. CDR1 is MGHDK and CDR2 is SYGVNS in the germline V gene. CDR3 loop: CASSKHGQGANYGYTF. CDR3 sequence (DNA): TGTGCCAGCAGTAAGCACGGGCAGGGGGCGAACTATGGCTACACCTTC.

The chain combines TRBV6-6 with TRBJ1-4; TRBD1 might be the D (6 bases). The length of the CDR3 is 15 residues. The V end lost 5 bases, the J end lost 8 bases, and 18 bases lay between the germline ends. Looked up from germline, CDR1 is MNHNY and CDR2 is SVGAGI (reference sequence). CDR3 bases: TGTGCCAGCAGTAGGGCGGGGGCGGTCGGAGAAAAACTGTTTTTT. Protein product: CASSRAGAVGEKLFF.

The V and J genes are TRBV14 and TRBJ1-3; D uncertain. The CDR3 length is 15 residues. Deletions cut 0 bases from V and 0 bases from J, with 6 bases between. Germline V gene data show CDR1 as SGHDN and CDR2 as FVKESK. In nucleotides, the CDR3 is TGTGCCAGCAGCCAAGATATCGTCTCTGGAAACACCATATATTTT. The encoded protein is CASSQDIVSGNTIYF.

This clone was picked up one time. The chain is built from TRBV15 and TRBJ1-3; D gene uncertain. V shed 0 bases and J shed 3 bases, with 9 bases lying between them. Germline lookup yields CDR1 LNHNV and CDR2 YYDKDF (reference sequence). CDR3 size: 15 residues. CDR3 sequence (DNA): TGTGCCACCAGCAGAGATCGGGCAGGTGGAAACACCATATATTTT. This codes for CATSRDRAGGNTIYF.

The rearrangement joins TRBV5-1 to TRBJ2-7; possible D gene TRBD1, 6 bases. From germline, CDR1 is SGHRS and CDR2 YFSETQ. Trimming pared 0 bases from V and 3 bases from J, leaving 13 bases between. The CDR3 runs 15 residues. The chain's CDR3 is CASSLGGQAGYEQYF. The CDR3 bases are TGCGCCAGCAGCTTGGGGGGACAAGCAGGCTACGAGCAGTACTTC.

The chain is built from TRBV27 and TRBJ1-3; D perhaps matches TRBD1 (6 bases). In germline, CDR1 is MNHEY, CDR2 SMNVEV (reference sequence). Trimming pared 3 bases from V and 4 bases from J, leaving 13 bases between. The CDR3 loop spans 15 amino acids. CDR3 DNA: TGTGCCAGCAGTTTTGGGGGCGCGAAAGGAAACACCATATATTTT. The encoded protein is CASSFGGAKGNTIYF.

A remark on this clone: One junction end does not reproduce the germline sequence, and a read error may be involved. The chain employs TRBV7-7 and TRBJ2-3, with 10 bases that match TRBD1. Germline V lookup: CDR1 SSHAT, CDR2 FNYEAQ (reference sequence). This CDR3 comprises 15 residues. The chain's CDR3 is CASSFGTGVTDTQYF. The CDR3 nucleotides are TGTGCTAGCAGCTTCGGGACAGGGGTCACAGATACGCAGTATTTT.

V and J are TRBV25-1 and TRBJ1-5, with D tentatively TRBD1 (5 bases). CDR1 and CDR2 from the germline V gene are MGHDK and SYGVNS. V dropped 7 bases and J dropped 1 base, with 11 bases sitting between them. CDR3 length: 14 amino acids. This CDR3 is CASTDGGSNQPQHF. In nucleotides, the CDR3 is TGTGCCAGCACCGACGGGGGAAGCAATCAGCCCCAGCATTTT.

The CDR3 sequence is CASSWGKAGGGYGYTF. In DNA form, the CDR3 reads TGTGCCAGCAGTTGGGGAAAAGCCGGTGGGGGCTATGGCTACACCTTC. The chain carries TRBV5-6 and TRBJ1-2; tentative D call: TRBD1 (5 bases). The CDR3 has 16 residues. From germline, CDR1 is SGHDT and CDR2 YYEEEE. The V end lost 5 bases, the J end lost 4 bases, and 21 bases lay between the germline ends.

The chain links TRBV6-1 to TRBJ1-1, with D unresolved. Germline V gives CDR1 MNHNS, CDR2 SASEGT. The CDR3 extends over 15 amino acids. Trimming cost V 2 bases and J 3 bases, with 13 bases left between them. DNA for the CDR3: TGTGCCAGCAGTGAAAGATGGTCCAGCCACACTGAAGCTTTCTTT. Protein: CASSERWSSHTEAFF.

CDR3 residues: CASSLYPSGTSGINEQFF. The DNA for the CDR3 is TGTGCCAGCAGCTTATACCCCTCCGGGACTAGCGGGATTAATGAGCAGTTCTTC. The chain has TRBV11-2 and TRBJ2-1; TRBD2 matches 13 bases. The V segment lost 2 bases and the J segment 7 bases; nucleotides outside the gene matches: 11. This CDR3 region has 18 residues. The germline gives CDR1 SGHAT, CDR2 FQNNGV.

The J gene is TRBJ2-1, the V gene TRBV5-5, with 9 bases aligning to TRBD2. The CDR3 is 15 amino acids. The germline V gene encodes CDR1 SGHKS and CDR2 YYEKEE (reference sequence). V was pared by 4 bases and J by 3 bases, with 5 bases of the junction left unmatched. CDR3 in amino acids: CASSLPSGVYNEQFF. CDR3 in DNA: TGTGCCAGCAGCCTTCCTAGCGGGGTCTACAATGAGCAGTTCTTC. The full variable domain, its missing parts supplied by reference TRBV5-5 and TRBJ2-1, is DAGVTQSPTHLIKTRGQQVTLRCSPISGHKSVSWYQQVLGQGPQFIFQYYEKEERGRGNFPDRFSARQFPNYSSELNVNALLLGDSALYLCASSLPSGVYNEQFFGPGTRLTVL.

The CDR3 DNA reads as TGCAGCGTTGAAGAACGGGCGTCCTACAATGAGCAGTTCTTC. This encodes CSVEERASYNEQFF. The V gene is TRBV29-1, the J gene TRBJ2-1; the D is unclear. The CDR3 is 14 amino acids. Germline CDR1 and CDR2: SQVTM and ANQGSEA. Trimming removed 0 bases at V and 1 base at J, with 7 bases between.

V usage is TRBV21-1 and J usage is TRBJ2-3; TRBD1 is the table's D call and was not checked against the DNA. TRBV21-1 has pseudogene status. The CDR3 covers 17 residues. The chain's CDR3 is CASIIKKRDRGTDTQYF. The CDR3 coding sequence is TGTGCCAGCATTATAAAGAAGAGGGACAGGGGAACAGATACGCAGTATTTT.